The rows below give T cell receptor beta chains drawn from one sample of a study of control samples from healthy donors and cancer patients. Profiling relied on immunoSEQ multiplex PCR, and the TCRdb table lists in-frame clones only, not all of them. The table includes about 120,000 clones, around 89% detected once. Sequenced: PBMCs. Receptors originate from a woman between 50 and 59 years old with colorectal cancer. Both conserved end residues are part of each CDR3. Each record gives: D gene, clone size, J gene, V gene, CDR3 protein, CDR3 DNA. D genes are given only for firm matches. Size values are once, few and many counts, or a class for expanded clones, and some rows have none.

NA | NA | TRBJ2-7 | TRBV18 | CASSPDGRIAEQYF | TGTGCCAGCTCACCCGACGGGAGAATTGCCGAGCAGTACTTC
NA | NA | TRBJ1-1 | TRBV11-3 | CASSKSPSPTEAFF | TGTGCCAGCAGCAAATCTCCCAGTCCCACTGAAGCTTTCTTT
NA | NA | TRBJ2-1 | TRBV2 | CASRGLGTFYNEQFF | TGTGCCAGCAGGGGGCTAGGGACGTTCTACAATGAGCAGTTCTTC
TRBD1 | NA | TRBJ2-7 | TRBV7-6 | CASSLGRGLSYEQYF | TGTGCCAGCAGCTTAGGCAGGGGGCTATCCTACGAGCAGTACTTC
NA | NA | TRBJ1-5 | TRBV3-1/TRBV3-2 | CASSQDVLQPQHF | TGTGCCAGCAGCCAAGATGTCCTGCAGCCCCAGCATTTT
NA | NA | TRBJ1-1 | TRBV3-1/TRBV3-2 | CASSQGAGGTTEAFF | TGTGCCAGCAGCCAAGGAGCGGGGGGAACCACTGAAGCTTTCTTT
NA | NA | TRBJ1-5 | TRBV2 | CASSRGDHPNQPQHF | TGTGCCAGCTCTCGGGGGGATCATCCCAATCAGCCCCAGCATTTT
TRBD2 | NA | TRBJ2-2 | TRBV4-2 | CASSPLVYSGGVRDTGELFF | TGTGCCAGCAGCCCGCTCGTTTATAGCGGGGGAGTTCGGGACACCGGGGAGCTGTTTTTT
NA | NA | TRBJ2-4 | TRBV29-1 | CSVAYLAKNIQYF | TGCAGCGTGGCTTACCTAGCCAAAAACATTCAGTACTTC
NA | NA | TRBJ2-2 | TRBV27 | CASSFGTGELFF | TGTGCCAGCAGTTTTGGCACCGGGGAGCTGTTTTTT
NA | NA | TRBJ2-7 | TRBV29-1 | CSVSTGGVNEQYF | TGCAGCGTTTCTACAGGGGGGGTGAACGAGCAGTACTTC
TRBD2 | once | TRBJ2-3 | TRBV27 | CASSLKRGVDTQYF | TGTGCCAGCAGTCTGAAACGGGGGGTTGATACGCAGTATTTT
NA | NA | TRBJ1-2 | TRBV28 | CASGGGGNYGYTF | TGTGCCAGCGGGGGGGGAGGGAACTATGGCTACACCTTC
NA | NA | TRBJ1-5 | TRBV5-5 | CASSLEGYQPQHF | TGTGCCAGCAGCTTAGAGGGGTATCAGCCCCAGCATTTT
NA | NA | TRBJ1-5 | TRBV5-1 | CASSLSRDQPQHF | TGCGCCAGCAGCTTATCTAGGGACCAGCCCCAGCATTTT
TRBD2 | NA | TRBJ2-5 | TRBV11-2 | CASSLGRLAGYQETQYF | TGTGCCAGCAGCTTAGGGCGACTAGCGGGGTACCAAGAGACCCAGTACTTC
TRBD2 | NA | TRBJ2-3 | TRBV30 | CAWDRGSGETDTQYF | TGTGCCTGGGACCGGGGTAGCGGGGAGACAGATACGCAGTATTTT
NA | NA | TRBJ2-3 | TRBV5-1 | CASSWEQADRQYF | TGCGCCAGCAGCTGGGAACAGGCGGACAGGCAGTATTTT
NA | NA | TRBJ2-5 | TRBV19 | CASSSSSQETQYF | TGTGCCAGTAGTTCCTCTAGCCAAGAGACCCAGTACTTC
NA | NA | TRBJ2-7 | TRBV3-1/TRBV3-2 | CASSEQNVEQSSYEQYF | TGTGCCAGCAGCGAACAGAATGTCGAGCAATCCTCCTACGAGCAGTACTTC
NA | NA | TRBJ2-7 | TRBV11-2 | CASSTGPEQYF | TGTGCCAGCAGCACGGGACCCGAGCAGTACTTC
TRBD1 | once | TRBJ2-1 | TRBV5-1 | CASSFSGQASNEQFF | TGCGCCAGCAGCTTCTCCGGACAGGCTTCCAATGAGCAGTTCTTC
NA | once | TRBJ1-4 | TRBV19 | CASSIGGDSNEKLFF | TGTGCCAGTAGTATAGGGGGCGATTCTAATGAAAAACTGTTTTTT
NA | NA | TRBJ2-5 | TRBV2 | CASSGLRETQYF | TGTGCCAGCAGTGGACTACGAGAGACCCAGTACTTC
NA | NA | TRBJ1-1 | TRBV25-1 | CASRMAGGRTEAFF | TGTGCCAGCAGAATGGCCGGGGGGAGAACTGAAGCTTTCTTT
NA | NA | TRBJ2-2 | TRBV9 | CASSVGGTGELFF | TGTGCCAGCAGCGTCGGCGGGACCGGGGAGCTGTTTTTT
NA | NA | TRBJ1-3 | TRBV18 | CASSPAGGNGNTIYF | TGTGCCAGCTCACCGGCGGGGGGCAATGGAAACACCATATATTTT
TRBD2 | NA | TRBJ2-3 | TRBV3-1/TRBV3-2 | CASSQDLGAGGVDTQYF | TGTGCCAGCAGCCAAGATTTGGGAGCGGGGGGTGTAGATACGCAGTATTTT
NA | NA | TRBJ2-1 | TRBV7-8 | CASSHSQVFGPDNEQFF | TGTGCCAGCAGCCACTCCCAGGTCTTCGGACCGGACAATGAGCAGTTCTTC